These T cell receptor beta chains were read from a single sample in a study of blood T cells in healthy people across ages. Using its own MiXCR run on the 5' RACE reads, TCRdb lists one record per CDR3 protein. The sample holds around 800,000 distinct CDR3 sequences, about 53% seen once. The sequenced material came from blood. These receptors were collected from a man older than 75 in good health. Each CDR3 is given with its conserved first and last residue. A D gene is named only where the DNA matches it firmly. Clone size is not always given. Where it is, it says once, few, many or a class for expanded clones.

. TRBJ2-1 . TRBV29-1 TGCAGCGTTGAAGACCCAGACAGGCCTATGATGAAGCAGTTCTTC CSVEDPDRPMMKQFF
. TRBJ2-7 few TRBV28 TGTGCCAGCAGCACCAGGTGGAGTTCAAGCTCCTACGAGCAGTACTTC CASSTRWSSSSYEQYF
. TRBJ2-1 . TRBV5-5 TGTGCCAGCAGCTCCGGGACCACTGGGGGCAATGAGCAGTTCTTC CASSSGTTGGNEQFF
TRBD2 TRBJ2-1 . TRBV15 TGTGCCACCAGCGGCAGGGGACTAGCGGGAGTACGAGCGTTCTTC CATSGRGLAGVRAFF
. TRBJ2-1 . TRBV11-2 TGTGCCAGCAGCTACTTCGGGACTCGACAGTTCTTC CASSYFGTRQFF
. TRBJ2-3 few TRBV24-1 TGTGCCACCAGTGATTTAGGGAGGCTGGGAGATACGCAGTATTTT CATSDLGRLGDTQYF
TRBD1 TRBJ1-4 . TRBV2 TGTGCCAGCCAGTCATTTTGGACAGGGAATGAAAAACTGTTTTTT CASQSFWTGNEKLFF
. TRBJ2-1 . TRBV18 TGTGCCAGCTCGGGCGTTGGAGTGGAGCAGTTCTTC CASSGVGVEQFF
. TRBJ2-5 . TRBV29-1 TGCAGCGTCCACCGGGGGATAAAGACCCAGTACTTC CSVHRGIKTQYF
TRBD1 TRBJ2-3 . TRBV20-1 TGCAGTGCTCGAGACAGGGTATCCCACACAGATACGCAGTATTTT CSARDRVSHTDTQYF
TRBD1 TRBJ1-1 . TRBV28 TGTGCCAGCAGAGCTAGAGACAGGGGGCACACTGAAGCTTTCTTT CASRARDRGHTEAFF
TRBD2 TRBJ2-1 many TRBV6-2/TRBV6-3 TGTGCCACGGGGACTAGCGGGAGGAAAGGCAATGAGCAGTTCTTC CATGTSGRKGNEQFF
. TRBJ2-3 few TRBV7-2 TGTGCCACCCACGAGAGCTTGCACAGATACGCGTATTTT CATHESLHRYAYF
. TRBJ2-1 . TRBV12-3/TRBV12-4 TGTGCCACAACAGGGTACAATGAGCAGTTCTTC CATTGYNEQFF
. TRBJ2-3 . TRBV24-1 TGTGCCACCAGTGATGGGGAGTGGCTCAGCACAGATACGCAGTATTTT CATSDGEWLSTDTQYF
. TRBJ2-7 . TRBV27 TGTGCCAGCAGTTCCGACAGGCCCTGGAACGAGCAGTACTTC CASSSDRPWNEQYF
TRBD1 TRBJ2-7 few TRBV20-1 TGCAGTGCTCAGGGACAGCCGAACTACGAGCAGTACTTC CSAQGQPNYEQYF
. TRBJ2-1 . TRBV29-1 TGCAGCGTCGCGAAGAGTGGGACCGGTAAGAATGAGCAGTTCTTC CSVAKSGTGKNEQFF
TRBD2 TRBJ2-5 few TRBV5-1 TGCGCCAGCAGCAGGACTAGCGACCAAGAGACCCAGTACTTC CASSRTSDQETQYF
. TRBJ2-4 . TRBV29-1 TGCAGCGCTGGCACAGGTCTATTAGCCAAAAACATTCAGTACTTC CSAGTGLLAKNIQYF
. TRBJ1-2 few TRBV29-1 TGCAGCGCAGACTCCGGGACCGCTTCCTATGGCTACACCTTC CSADSGTASYGYTF
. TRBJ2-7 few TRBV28 TGTGCCAGCAGTTTATTGGGGCAGGGGGGCAACGAGCAGTACTTC CASSLLGQGGNEQYF
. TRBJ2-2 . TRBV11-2 TGTGCCAGCAGCTTAGCGAGGGGTGGCACCGGGGAGCTGTTTTTT CASSLARGGTGELFF
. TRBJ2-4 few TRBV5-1 TGCGCCAGCAGCCCCGACCCGGGGTACGGAAACATTCAGTACTTC CASSPDPGYGNIQYF
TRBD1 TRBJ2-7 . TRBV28 TGTGCCAGCACTCTAGGGGGCTTGAACGAGCAGTACTTC CASTLGGLNEQYF
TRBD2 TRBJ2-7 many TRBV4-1 TGTGCCAGCAGCCAAGGGGCTAGCGGGAGTTACGAGCAGTACTTC CASSQGASGSYEQYF
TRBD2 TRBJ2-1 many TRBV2 TGTGCCAGCAGCGACGTAGCGGGAGGGTACAATGAGCAGTTCTTC CASSDVAGGYNEQFF
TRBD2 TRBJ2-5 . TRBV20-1 TGCAGTGCTAGAAGACTAGCGGGAGGTGGGGAAGGGTACTTC CSARRLAGGGEGYF
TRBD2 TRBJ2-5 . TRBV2 TGTGCCAGCCAGACTAGCGGCGAGTGGGAGACCCAGTACTTC CASQTSGEWETQYF
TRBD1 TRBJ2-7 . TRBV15 TGTGCCACCAGCAGAGATCGGTACAGGGGGCCCTCTATTCCCTACGAGCAGTACTTC CATSRDRYRGPSIPYEQYF
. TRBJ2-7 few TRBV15 TGTGCCACCAGCAGAGAAGTTAGCTCCTACGAGCAGTACTTC CATSREVSSYEQYF
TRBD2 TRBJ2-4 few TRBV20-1 TGCAGTGCTAGTGCGCCCGGGGGGGACATTCAGTACTTC CSASAPGGDIQYF
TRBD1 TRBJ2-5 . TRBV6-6 TGTGCCAGCAGATCAACAGGGGGCGGAGAGACCCAGTACTTC CASRSTGGGETQYF